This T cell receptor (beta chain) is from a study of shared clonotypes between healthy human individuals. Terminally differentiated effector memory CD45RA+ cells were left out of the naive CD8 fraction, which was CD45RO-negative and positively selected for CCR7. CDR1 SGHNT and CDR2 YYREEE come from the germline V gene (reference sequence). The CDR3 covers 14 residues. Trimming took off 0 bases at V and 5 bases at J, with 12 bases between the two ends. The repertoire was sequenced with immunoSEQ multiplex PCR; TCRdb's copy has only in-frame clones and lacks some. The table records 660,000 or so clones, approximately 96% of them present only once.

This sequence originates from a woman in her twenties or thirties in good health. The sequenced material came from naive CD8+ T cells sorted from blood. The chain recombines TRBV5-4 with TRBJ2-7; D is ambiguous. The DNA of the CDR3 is TGTGCCAGCAGCTTGGCCGACTCACACCACGAGCAGTACTTC. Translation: CASSLADSHHEQYF.